The source of this T cell receptor (beta chain) is a study of identical twins. It was template switching that added a universal primer site, and there were unique molecular identifiers on the cDNA. TCRdb re-called the 5' RACE reads with MiXCR, one entry per CDR3 protein. Among around 1.7 million distinct CDR3 sequences listed, less than 35% were seen once. Germline loops: CDR1 MNHNY, CDR2 SVGAGI (reference sequence). This CDR3 spans 14 amino acids. V was clipped by 6 bases and J by 7 bases; unmatched bases: 11. This clonotype appeared a few times. What it recognizes is unknown. With no exceptions, donors were healthy Caucasians. Whole-study results and caveats: Fewer insertions characterized abundant cord blood beta clonotypes, whereas memory repertoires showed none. Excess low generation probability was seen in twin-shared out-of-frame alpha sequences.

Sequenced input: cord blood. The J gene is TRBJ1-2, the V gene TRBV6-6; TRBD1 matches at 7 bases. This TCR came from a newborn girl in good health. The CDR3 nucleotides are TGTGCCAGCAGCCCTAACCGACAGGGACCTGGCTACACCTTC. Translated: CASSPNRQGPGYTF.